These T cell receptor beta chains were read from a single sample in a study of shared clonotypes between healthy human individuals. The repertoire was sequenced with immunoSEQ multiplex PCR; TCRdb's copy has only in-frame clones and lacks some. The data contain about 700,000 clones, around 92% of them singletons. Material for sequencing was naive CD8+ T cells sorted from blood. The source is a man aged 30-40 years in good health. Each CDR3 is given with its conserved first and last residue. The D gene is left open where the match is weak. Clone size is shown for a subset of rows, as once, few, many or a class of expanded clone.

>-|TRBJ2-1|TRBV7-9|16|-
TGTGCCAGCAGCTTCGTCCCCGCCTCAAGGGGTATTGAGCAGTTCTTC
CASSFVPASRGIEQFF
>-|TRBJ2-7|TRBV19|16|TRBD2
TGTGCCAGTAGTATAGGGGGACTAGCGGGAGCCTACGAGCAGTACTTC
CASSIGGLAGAYEQYF
>-|TRBJ2-7|TRBV7-8|14|-
TGTGCCAGCAGCCTACCGGGAATGGCCTACGAGCAGTACTTC
CASSLPGMAYEQYF
>-|TRBJ2-2|TRBV4-1|15|-
TGCGCCAGCAGCTACCGGGACAAGAGGGTCGGGGAGCTGTTTTTT
CASSYRDKRVGELFF
>-|TRBJ2-1|TRBV10-2|16|TRBD2
TGCGCCAGCAGTGTTAGCGGGTCTGGCTCCTACAATGAGCAGTTCTTC
CASSVSGSGSYNEQFF
>-|TRBJ2-2|TRBV9|14|-
TGTGCCAGCAGCTCCCGACCGAACACCGGGGAGCTGTTTTTT
CASSSRPNTGELFF
>-|TRBJ2-6|TRBV7-9|15|-
TGTGCCAGCAGCACTAGGGGATCTGGGGCCAACGTCCTGACTTTC
CASSTRGSGANVLTF
>once|TRBJ2-1|TRBV4-3|15|TRBD2
TGCGCCAGCAGCCAAGATCCAGCGGGGAGTAGGGAGCAGTTCTTC
CASSQDPAGSREQFF
>-|TRBJ1-1|TRBV19|11|-
TGTGCCAGTAGTTTCCGGACAAAAGCTTTCTTT
CASSFRTKAFF
>-|TRBJ2-1|TRBV10-1|16|TRBD2
TGCGCCAGCAGTGAGATGGGACTAGCGGGAACCAATGAGCAGTTCTTC
CASSEMGLAGTNEQFF
>once|TRBJ1-1|TRBV27|17|-
TGTGCCAGCAGTTTAGGTGGAGGGGCGCGGGTGAACACTGAAGCTTTCTTT
CASSLGGGARVNTEAFF
>-|TRBJ2-7|TRBV7-8|15|TRBD2
TGTGCCAGCACCAACGGGAGGGGGTACTCCTACGAGCAGTACTTC
CASTNGRGYSYEQYF
>-|TRBJ2-5|TRBV19|14|-
TGTGCCAGTAGTATTGGCCGATACCAAGAGACCCAGTACTTC
CASSIGRYQETQYF
>-|TRBJ2-1|TRBV10-3|16|-
TGTGCCATCAGGAGCGAACGGGGGGCATCCTACAATGAGCAGTTCTTC
CAIRSERGASYNEQFF
>-|TRBJ2-3|TRBV20-1|11|-
TGCAGTGCTAGGTCGGCGGGCACGCAGTATTTT
CSARSAGTQYF
>-|TRBJ2-5|TRBV6-5|15|-
TGTGCCAGCAGTTACTCGGGGCAGGGCGGAGAGACCCAGTACTTC
CASSYSGQGGETQYF
>-|TRBJ1-4|TRBV27|14|TRBD1
TGTGCCAGCAGGCAGATAGGACAGGGAAGGGATCTGTTTTTT
CASRQIGQGRDLFF
>-|TRBJ2-1|TRBV6-5|15|TRBD2
TGTGCCAGCAGTTACGGGACTAGCGGGAGGTATGAGCAGTTCTTC
CASSYGTSGRYEQFF
>-|TRBJ1-1|TRBV28|15|TRBD1
TGTGCCAGCAGCCCCAGACAGGGGTGGAACACTGAAGCTTTCTTT
CASSPRQGWNTEAFF